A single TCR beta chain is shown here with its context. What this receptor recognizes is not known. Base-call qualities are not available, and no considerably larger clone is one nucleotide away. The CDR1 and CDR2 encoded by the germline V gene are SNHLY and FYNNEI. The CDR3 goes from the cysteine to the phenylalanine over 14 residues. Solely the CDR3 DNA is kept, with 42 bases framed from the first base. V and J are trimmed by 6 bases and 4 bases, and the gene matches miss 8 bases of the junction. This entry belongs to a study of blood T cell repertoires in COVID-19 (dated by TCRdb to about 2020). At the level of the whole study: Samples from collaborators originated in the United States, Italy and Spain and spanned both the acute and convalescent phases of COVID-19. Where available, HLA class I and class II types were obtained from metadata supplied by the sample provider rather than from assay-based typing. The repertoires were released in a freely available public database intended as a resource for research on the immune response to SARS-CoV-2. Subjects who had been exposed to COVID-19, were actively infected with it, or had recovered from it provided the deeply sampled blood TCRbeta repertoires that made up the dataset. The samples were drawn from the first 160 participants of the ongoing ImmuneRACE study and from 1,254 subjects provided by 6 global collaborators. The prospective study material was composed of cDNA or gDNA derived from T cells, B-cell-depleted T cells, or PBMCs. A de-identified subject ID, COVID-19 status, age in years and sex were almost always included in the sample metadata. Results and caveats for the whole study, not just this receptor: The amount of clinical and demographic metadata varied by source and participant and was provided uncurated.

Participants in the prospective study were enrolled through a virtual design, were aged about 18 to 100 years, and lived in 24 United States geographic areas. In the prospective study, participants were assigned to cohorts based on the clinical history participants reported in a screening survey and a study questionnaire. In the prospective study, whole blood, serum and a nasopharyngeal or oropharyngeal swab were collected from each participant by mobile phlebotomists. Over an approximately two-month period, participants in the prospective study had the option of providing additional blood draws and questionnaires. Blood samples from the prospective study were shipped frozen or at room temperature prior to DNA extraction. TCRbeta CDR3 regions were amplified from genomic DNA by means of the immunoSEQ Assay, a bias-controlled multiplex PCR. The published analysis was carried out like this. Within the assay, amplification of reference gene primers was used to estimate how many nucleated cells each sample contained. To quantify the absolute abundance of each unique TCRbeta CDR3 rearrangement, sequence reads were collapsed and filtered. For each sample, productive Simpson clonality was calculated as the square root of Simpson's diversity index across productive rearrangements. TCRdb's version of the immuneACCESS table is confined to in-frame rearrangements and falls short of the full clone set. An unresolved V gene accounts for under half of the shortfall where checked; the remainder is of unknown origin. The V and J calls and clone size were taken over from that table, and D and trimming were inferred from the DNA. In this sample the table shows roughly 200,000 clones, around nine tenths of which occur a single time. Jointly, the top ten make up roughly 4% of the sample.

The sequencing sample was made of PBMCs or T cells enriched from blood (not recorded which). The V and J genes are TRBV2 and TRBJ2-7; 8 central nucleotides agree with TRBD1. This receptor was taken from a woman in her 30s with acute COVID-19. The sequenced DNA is TGTGCCAGCAGGACAGGGGTAAAACCTTACGAGCAGTACTTC. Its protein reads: CASRTGVKPYEQYF.